These 5 T cell receptor beta chains share one sample of origin, sequenced in a study of CD8+CD57+ T cells in acquired aplastic anemia. Sequenced patients had shown CD8+CD57+ cell expansion by flow cytometry. The use of genomic DNA as template underpinned the TCR beta VDJ and CDR3 profiling. MiXCR, applied by TCRdb to the reads, yields one record per CDR3 protein. The sample holds 450,000 to 600,000 distinct CDR3 sequences, around 33% seen once. The sample taken for sequencing was sorted CD4+, CD8+, or CD8+CD57+ T cells (not recorded which) from PBMCs. These TCRs come from a human donor with aplastic anemia.

The table lists this clonotype with a few counts. The chain is built from TRBV28 and TRBJ1-5; TRBD1 matches at 7 bases. The CDR3 loop spans 13 amino acids. The V and J ends lost 4 bases and 9 bases, in that order; junction bases with no gene match: 6. Germline CDR1 and CDR2: MDHEN and SYDVKM. The CDR3 DNA follows: TGTGCCAGCAGTTACAGGGGCACAGGGCCCCAGCATTTT. Translated: CASSYRGTGPQHF.

This clonotype showed up just a few times. The V call is TRBV5-6, the J call TRBJ2-1, with 8 bases aligning to TRBD2. V was pared by 5 bases and J by 8 bases, with 12 bases of the junction left unmatched. CDR3 length equals 15 residues. CDR1 is SGHDT, CDR2 YYEEEE, per germline. CDR3 in amino acids: CASRSSPGLEDEQFF. The CDR3 DNA is TGTGCCAGCAGATCGTCACCGGGACTAGAGGATGAGCAGTTCTTC. Complete variable domain (other parts from reference TRBV5-6 and TRBJ2-1): DAGVTQSPTHLIKTRGQQVTLRCSPKSGHDTVSWYQQALGQGPQFIFQYYEEEERQRGNFPDRFSGHQFPNYSSELNVNALLLGDSALYLCASRSSPGLEDEQFFGPGTRLTVL.

J is TRBJ2-5 and V is TRBV9; D remains unclear. The CDR3 runs to 14 residues. The germline V and J ends were trimmed by 5 bases and 5 bases, with 16 bases remaining between them. CDR1 is SGDLS, CDR2 YYNGEE, per germline. CDR3: CASSRVPVGETQYF. CDR3 nucleotides: TGTGCCAGCAGTCGGGTACCCGTTGGGGAGACCCAGTACTTC.

This clonotype was found a few times. The V and J genes are TRBV2 and TRBJ1-1; D not certain. The V gene's germline CDR1 is SNHLY and CDR2 FYNNEI. This CDR3 contains 12 residues. Trimming removed 3 bases from V and 4 bases from J, with 6 bases in between. CDR3 bases: TGTGCCAGCAGTGAGGAGAGCACTGAAGCTTTCTTT. It encodes CASSEESTEAFF. The full variable domain, its missing parts supplied by reference TRBV2 and TRBJ1-1, is EPEVTQTPSHQVTQMGQEVILRCVPISNHLYFYWYRQILGQKVEFLVSFYNNEISEKSEIFDDQFSVERPDGSNFTLKIRSTKLEDSAMYFCASSEESTEAFFGQGTRLTVV.

This chain uses TRBV2 with TRBJ2-7; 9 bases map to TRBD1. Near its end, the DNA agrees better with TRBJ2-1, so the J call may be wrong. Germline assignment: CDR1 SNHLY and CDR2 FYNNEI. The CDR3 is 15 residues long. The CDR3 DNA sequence: TGTGCCAGCAGTGAAAGGGACAGGGCGATCAATGAGCAGTTCTTC. It specifies CASSERDRAINEQFF.